One and the same sample provided the 30 T cell receptor beta chains below, sequenced in a study of blood T cell repertoires in COVID-19. The table came from immunoSEQ multiplex PCR; TCRdb's copy has only in-frame clones and leaves some out. The data show about 200,000 clones, about 85% seen once. The specimen sequenced was peripheral blood. All receptors derive from a human donor in a cohort sampled during active COVID-19.

This rearrangement joins TRBV24-1 to TRBJ1-5; D possibly corresponds to TRBD1 (5 bases). Germline V gives CDR1 KGHDR, CDR2 SFDVKD. V was cut by 3 bases and J by 7 bases, with 9 bases left in between. This CDR3 spans 13 amino acids. CDR3 in amino acids: CATSDGGVQPQHF. In nucleotides, the CDR3 is TGTGCCACCAGTGATGGAGGGGTGCAGCCCCAGCATTTT.

J is TRBJ1-1 and V is TRBV12-5; D gene unclear. Germline V gene lookup returns CDR1 LGHNT and CDR2 FRNRAP. The CDR3 contains 13 residues. Trimming took off 5 bases at V and 4 bases at J, with 11 bases between the two ends. CDR3 in amino acids: CASGITVRTEAFF. CDR3 in DNA: TGTGCTAGTGGTATTACAGTCCGCACTGAAGCTTTCTTT.

This clone came up once. V gene TRBV27 combines with J gene TRBJ1-2; D remains unclear. CDR3 length equals 13 residues. Germline CDR1 and CDR2: MNHEY and SMNVEV (reference sequence). Trimming stripped 0 bases from V and 7 bases from J, with 9 bases between. DNA of the CDR3: TGTGCCAGCAGTTTATCGGCGGGTCCTGGCTACACCTTC. It yields the protein CASSLSAGPGYTF.

The rearrangement uses TRBV10-3 and TRBJ1-2; D uncertain. This CDR3 region has 14 residues. V lost 6 bases and J 4 bases, leaving 15 bases between the germline ends. In germline, CDR1 is ENHRY, CDR2 SYGVKD. CDR3 protein: CAISQTQQSYGYTF. In nucleotides, the CDR3 is TGTGCCATCAGCCAAACACAGCAATCCTATGGCTACACCTTC.

CDR3 coding DNA: TGCAGCGTTGAATCGGCGTTCGGGGTTCGACAAGAGACCCAGTACTTC. It is translated as CSVESAFGVRQETQYF. V gene TRBV29-1 combines with J gene TRBJ2-5; D might be TRBD2 (5 bases). The ends were cut back, 2 bases at V and 2 bases at J, with 18 bases in the middle. Germline V gives CDR1 SQVTM, CDR2 ANQGSEA. The CDR3 contains 16 residues.

This chain connects TRBV2 to TRBJ1-5; weak D call: TRBD1 (6 bases). Between the trimmed V and J ends, which lost 8 bases and 2 bases, there was a span of 16 bases. The CDR3 runs 15 residues. Germline V gene sequence: CDR1 SNHLY, CDR2 FYNNEI. The CDR3 coding sequence is TGTGCCAGCGGACTTACAGGGAACGGCAATCAGCCCCAGCATTTT. It translates to CASGLTGNGNQPQHF.

The gene calls are TRBV18 and TRBJ1-2, with D unclear. CDR3 length: 16 amino acids. Germline V gene data show CDR1 as KGHSH and CDR2 as LQKENI. Trimming pared 3 bases from V and 2 bases from J, leaving 16 bases between. As DNA, the CDR3 is TGTGCCAGCTCACCCCAGTTCGGGCGGGAAAACTATGGCTACACCTTC. Residues: CASSPQFGRENYGYTF.

This clone was seen just once. V and J are TRBV5-4 and TRBJ1-1; D remains unclear. This CDR3 has 15 residues. Trimming stripped 4 bases from V and 0 bases from J, with 13 bases between. Germline CDR1 and CDR2: SGHNT and YYREEE (reference sequence). CDR3 DNA sequence: TGTGCCAGCAGCAGCACACAGAAAATGAACACTGAAGCTTTCTTT. As protein: CASSSTQKMNTEAFF.

The V call is TRBV3-1 (or the pseudogene TRBV3-2), the J call TRBJ1-1; D gene uncertain. There are 15 residues in the CDR3. V was clipped by 3 bases and J by 5 bases, with 16 bases between them. CDR1 is LGHDT and CDR2 is YNNKEL in the germline V gene (reference sequence). The CDR3 protein is CASSHNVFGGTEAFF. CDR3 in DNA: TGTGCCAGCAGCCACAACGTATTCGGAGGGACTGAAGCTTTCTTT.

The chain employs TRBV2 and TRBJ2-2, with 10 bases fitting TRBD1. The CDR3 loop spans 18 amino acids. V was pared by 6 bases and J by 4 bases, with 14 bases of the junction left unmatched. Germline CDR1 is SNHLY and CDR2 is FYNNEI. CDR3 sequence: CASRIATGGLLFTGELFF. CDR3 bases: TGTGCCAGCAGAATAGCGACAGGGGGCCTACTATTCACCGGGGAGCTGTTTTTT.

The rearrangement uses TRBV6-5 and TRBJ2-1; the D gene is possibly TRBD2 (6 bases). The germline V gene has CDR1 MNHEY and CDR2 SVGAGI. There are 13 residues in the CDR3. Between the trimmed V and J ends, which lost 7 bases and 13 bases, there was a span of 20 bases. CDR3 amino acids: CASTIPGVHTQFF. In nucleotides, the CDR3 is TGTGCCAGCACCATTCCGGGAGTCCACACCCAGTTCTTC.

This clone was observed a few times. The rearrangement joins TRBV19 to TRBJ1-1; 7 nucleotides match TRBD1. The germline V gene encodes CDR1 LNHDA and CDR2 SQIVND (reference sequence). CDR3 length equals 13 residues. The V segment lost 7 bases and the J segment 1 base; nucleotides outside the gene matches: 3. In DNA form, the CDR3 reads TGTGCCAGTATCCGACAGGGGAACACTGAAGCTTTCTTT. Its translation is CASIRQGNTEAFF.

In this sample, this clone turned up once. The chain employs TRBV27 and TRBJ1-6; 9 bases align to TRBD1. Trimming cost V 6 bases and J 9 bases; bases outside gene matches: 12. Germline V gives CDR1 MNHEY, CDR2 SMNVEV (reference sequence). There are 16 residues in the CDR3. The CDR3 DNA sequence: TGTGCCAGCAGCCTCCCGTACAGGGGGCGCGGTTCACCCCTCCACTTT. Protein sequence: CASSLPYRGRGSPLHF.

In this sample, this clone turned up a few times. The chain joins TRBV4-1 to TRBJ1-1, with TRBD1 as a possible D gene (6 bases). Germline V lookup: CDR1 MGHRA, CDR2 YSYEKL. The CDR3 is made up of 13 amino acids. Trimming cost V 6 bases and J 11 bases, with 19 bases left between them. CDR3 loop: CASREQGLVRAFF. CDR3 nucleotides: TGCGCCAGCAGGGAACAGGGTCTGGTGAGGGCTTTCTTT.

J is TRBJ2-2 and V is TRBV24-1; TRBD1 might be the D (6 bases). Between the trimmed V and J ends, which lost 4 bases and 1 base, there was a span of 12 bases. The CDR3 is 16 amino acids. From germline, CDR1 is KGHDR and CDR2 SFDVKD. The CDR3, as DNA: TGTGCCACCAGTGACAAGCTGACAGGGAACACCGGGGAGCTGTTTTTT. This translates into CATSDKLTGNTGELFF.

The V call is TRBV7-2, the J call TRBJ2-5, with D possibly matching TRBD2 (5 bases). With 2 bases removed from V and 4 bases from J, the gap between germline ends came to 11 bases. This CDR3 region has 14 residues. CDR1 SGHTA and CDR2 FQGNSA come from the germline V gene. The CDR3 bases are TGTGCCAGCAGCTTATCATCGGGAACAGAGACCCAGTACTTC. Protein product: CASSLSSGTETQYF.

This chain links TRBV25-1 with TRBJ1-2; D unclear. Between the trimmed V and J ends, which lost 2 bases and 8 bases, there was a span of 12 bases. CDR3 length: 13 residues. Germline CDR1 is MGHDK and CDR2 is SYGVNS. CDR3 amino acids: CASSEVRGKGYTF. CDR3 sequence (DNA): TGTGCCAGCAGTGAAGTTCGGGGTAAAGGCTACACCTTC.

V is TRBV7-7 and J is TRBJ2-7, with TRBD1 identical over 9 bases. Germline CDR1 is SSHAT and CDR2 is FNYEAQ (reference sequence). CDR3 size: 16 residues. CDR3 DNA: TGTGCTAGCAGCTTAGCGAGTGGGACAGGGTCCTACGAGCAGTACGTC. Its protein is CASSLASGTGSYEQYV.

The chain recombines TRBV2 with TRBJ1-6; a possible D gene is TRBD1 (5 bases). V was shortened by 8 bases and J by 1 base, with 12 bases between the two germline ends. Germline assignment: CDR1 SNHLY and CDR2 FYNNEI. The CDR3 consists of 15 residues. The CDR3 reads CASSVGGSYNSPLHF. The CDR3 coding sequence is TGTGCCAGCTCCGTGGGGGGTTCCTATAATTCACCCCTCCACTTT.

The chain is built from TRBV23-1 and TRBJ2-1, with a possible D match to TRBD1 (6 bases). TRBV23-1 is reported as an ORF; its role is uncertain. Trimming removed 0 bases from V and 0 bases from J, with 12 bases in between. The CDR3 has 17 amino acids. CDR3 loop: CASSQSKGVPSYNEQFF. The CDR3 nucleotides read TGCGCCAGCAGTCAATCGAAGGGGGTTCCCTCCTACAATGAGCAGTTCTTC.

The rearrangement uses TRBV4-1 and TRBJ2-7; maybe TRBD2 (5 bases). The CDR3 covers 15 residues. Germline V gene data show CDR1 as MGHRA and CDR2 as YSYEKL. V shed 3 bases and J shed 7 bases, with 19 bases lying between them. CDR3 amino acids: CASSQDRTGSREQYF. In DNA form, the CDR3 reads TGCGCCAGCAGCCAGGATCGGACGGGGTCCAGGGAGCAGTACTTC.

The chain carries TRBV4-1 and TRBJ2-2, with D uncertain. CDR1 is MGHRA and CDR2 is YSYEKL in the germline V gene. The V end lost 4 bases, the J end lost 9 bases, and 18 bases lay between the germline ends. CDR3 length equals 15 residues. This CDR3 reads CASSLPGSARRELFF. The CDR3 bases are TGCGCCAGCAGCCTCCCAGGTTCTGCCCGTCGGGAGCTGTTTTTT.

The chain uses TRBV24-1 and TRBJ1-2; a weak D match, TRBD1 (5 bases). CDR1 KGHDR and CDR2 SFDVKD come from the germline V gene. The CDR3 consists of 14 residues. Trimming cost V 7 bases and J 2 bases, with 13 bases left between them. The CDR3, as DNA: TGTGCCACCAGAGACAGTAGGTCCAACTATGGCTACACCTTC. Translating gives CATRDSRSNYGYTF.

The chain uses TRBV5-5 and TRBJ2-2; D is unresolved. The CDR3 totals 14 residues. Between the trimmed V and J ends, which lost 1 base and 6 bases, there was a span of 10 bases. Germline values: CDR1 SGHKS, CDR2 YYEKEE (reference sequence). CDR3 DNA: TGTGCCAGCAGCTTGAGAGCGTATGCCGGGGAGCTGTTTTTT. This encodes CASSLRAYAGELFF.

The CDR3 nucleotides read TGTGCCAGCAGCCGTGACTTGGTAGAGACCCAGTACTTC. As protein: CASSRDLVETQYF. The genes are TRBV7-6 and TRBJ2-5; D is uncertain. Trimming cost V 5 bases and J 4 bases, with 11 bases left between them. CDR3 size: 13 residues. Germline V gene data show CDR1 as SGHVS and CDR2 as FNYEAQ.

The chain joins TRBV3-1 (or the pseudogene TRBV3-2) to TRBJ2-5, with D possibly being TRBD2 (6 bases). With 0 bases removed from V and 5 bases from J, the gap between germline ends came to 16 bases. Germline-derived CDR1 and CDR2 are LGHDT and YNNKEL (reference sequence). The CDR3 is made up of 16 amino acids. CDR3 bases: TGTGCCAGCAGCCAAGATATGCGGGGAGGTCGGGAGACCCAGTACTTC. Amino acids: CASSQDMRGGRETQYF.

This clone has only one observation. The chain combines TRBV7-2 with TRBJ2-5, with TRBD1 as a possible D gene (5 bases). In germline, CDR1 is SGHTA, CDR2 FQGNSA. CDR3 length: 13 amino acids. The V gene lost 3 bases and the J gene lost 2 bases, with 7 bases spanning the gap. In DNA, the CDR3 is TGTGCCAGCAGCTTGTACAGGCAAGAGACCCAGTACTTC. Amino acids: CASSLYRQETQYF.

This clone has only one observation. This chain connects TRBV29-1 to TRBJ2-1, with 8 bases lining up with TRBD1. V gave up 4 bases and J gave up 10 bases; unmatched junction bases: 6. The CDR3 is 12 residues long. Germline V CDR1 and CDR2: SQVTM, ANQGSEA. Here the CDR3 DNA reads TGCAGCGTTGGCAGGGGGCGAGGGGAGCAGTTCTTC. Protein: CSVGRGRGEQFF.

The chain recombines TRBV5-1 with TRBJ2-5, with 9 bases aligning to TRBD2. Germline V gene sequence: CDR1 SGHRS, CDR2 YFSETQ. The CDR3 length is 17 residues. V lost 1 base to trimming and J lost 7 bases; unmatched junction nucleotides: 14. The CDR3 coding sequence is TGCGCCAGCAGCTTGTATAGTAGCGGGAGCACGACAGGGACCCAGTACTTC. Amino acids: CASSLYSSGSTTGTQYF.

The chain couples TRBV4-2 to TRBJ1-1; possibly TRBD1 for D (5 bases). The V gene lost 5 bases and the J gene lost 3 bases, with 16 bases spanning the gap. The CDR3 consists of 15 residues. The germline gives CDR1 LGHNA, CDR2 YNFKEQ. Here the CDR3 DNA reads TGTGCCAGCAGCGACCCGGTTAGGGGTGACACTGAAGCTTTCTTT. As protein: CASSDPVRGDTEAFF.